One and the same sample provided the 18 T cell receptor beta chains below, sequenced in a study of T-cell memory formation after mild COVID-19. TCRdb re-called the 5' RACE reads through MiXCR, storing one row per CDR3 protein. The data contain hundreds of thousands of distinct CDR3 sequences, approximately 21% of them singletons. The source material was PBMCs or a T cell subset sorted from them (not recorded which). All receptors come from an adult woman who had mild COVID-19 (a few samples of this study predate the infection). Cell type and time point are not known.

This clonotype was observed a handful of times. The CDR3 reads CATSRVSDGSYEQYF. Here the CDR3 DNA reads TGTGCCACCAGCAGAGTATCAGACGGCTCCTACGAGCAGTACTTC. The J gene is TRBJ2-7, the V gene TRBV15; D gene unclear. The CDR3 extends over 15 amino acids. Germline CDR1 is LNHNV and CDR2 is YYDKDF (reference sequence). The V end was cut by 1 base, the J end by 0 bases, with 10 bases between.

V is TRBV5-1 and J is TRBJ1-2, with 7 bases lining up with TRBD1. Germline V gene lookup returns CDR1 SGHRS and CDR2 YFSETQ. The CDR3 consists of 14 residues. V dropped 0 bases and J dropped 5; count of bases not matched to a gene: 4. The CDR3 is CASSLDRDRYGYTF. The CDR3 coding sequence is TGCGCCAGCAGCTTGGACCGGGACAGATATGGCTACACCTTC.

V usage is TRBV12-3 or TRBV12-4 and J usage is TRBJ1-1; D not certain. The V and J ends lost 6 bases and 0 bases respectively, with 11 bases between them. This CDR3 contains 14 residues. CDR3 amino acids: CASRQRGLNTEAFF. In DNA, the CDR3 is TGTGCCAGCAGACAACGGGGATTGAACACTGAAGCTTTCTTT.

V is TRBV6-1 and J is TRBJ1-2; D is uncertain. Trimming stripped 7 bases from V and 3 bases from J, with 12 bases between. The V gene's germline CDR1 is MNHNS and CDR2 SASEGT. The CDR3 totals 13 residues. CDR3 residues: CASKYREDYGYTF. The CDR3, as DNA: TGTGCCAGCAAATATCGGGAAGACTATGGCTACACCTTC.

A few counts support this clonotype. The chain joins TRBV7-8 to TRBJ2-3, with TRBD2 identical over 10 bases. In germline, CDR1 is SGHVS, CDR2 FQNEAQ. V lost 6 bases to trimming and J lost 2 bases; unmatched junction nucleotides: 5. This CDR3 region has 15 residues. The CDR3: CASRPLAGDTDTQYF. CDR3 coding DNA: TGTGCCAGCAGACCGCTAGCGGGGGACACAGATACGCAGTATTTT.

This clonotype was counted a few times. V and J are TRBV7-9 and TRBJ2-7; TRBD2 matches 8 bases. The CDR3 sequence is 15 residues long. The V gene end was trimmed by 6 bases and the J gene end by 5 bases; junction bases not matched to a gene: 12. Per the germline V gene, CDR1 is SEHNR and CDR2 is FQNEAQ (reference sequence). CDR3 DNA: TGTGCCAGCAGACACTCGACCGGGGGGGCCCACGAGCAGTACTTC. Protein sequence: CASRHSTGGAHEQYF.

This clonotype was detected a few times. The gene calls are TRBV20-1 and TRBJ2-5, with D unresolved. V lost 1 base and J 4 bases, leaving 16 bases between the germline ends. This CDR3 has 15 amino acids. CDR1 is DFQATT, CDR2 SNEGSKA, per germline (reference sequence). The CDR3 nucleotides read TGCAGTGCTAGAGCCCCAGGCTACACGACAGAGACCCAGTACTTC. It is translated as CSARAPGYTTETQYF.

The table lists this clonotype with a few counts. The rearrangement uses TRBV6-1 and TRBJ2-3; 8 bases are shared with TRBD2. Germline V lookup: CDR1 MNHNS, CDR2 SASEGT. Germline trimming cut 7 bases from V and 2 bases from J; bases unmatched to any gene: 5. This CDR3 contains 14 residues. CDR3 DNA: TGTGCCAGCACCGGGGGGGCCCACACAGATACGCAGTATTTT. Its protein product is CASTGGAHTDTQYF.

The J gene is TRBJ1-4, the V gene TRBV5-1; 9 nucleotides agree with TRBD1. This CDR3 is built from 17 residues. V shed 1 base, J shed 3 bases, and the junction held 7 bases outside the gene matches. Germline CDR1 is SGHRS and CDR2 is YFSETQ. Here the CDR3 reads CASSLTGGAKANEKLFF. The DNA for the CDR3 is TGCGCCAGCAGCTTGACAGGGGGCGCGAAAGCTAATGAAAAACTGTTTTTT. The full variable domain, rest sourced from reference TRBV5-1 and TRBJ1-4, is KAGVTQTPRYLIKTRGQQVTLSCSPISGHRSVSWYQQTPGQGLQFLFEYFSETQRNKGNFPGRFSGRQFSNSRSEMNVSTLELGDSALYLCASSLTGGAKANEKLFFGSGTQLSVL.

The CDR3 DNA is TGCAGTGCTGGAAGGGGGCGCACCTATGGCTACACCTTC. Amino acid sequence: CSAGRGRTYGYTF. V is TRBV20-1 and J is TRBJ1-2; 7 bases match TRBD1. This CDR3 has 13 residues. CDR1 and CDR2 from the germline V gene are DFQATT and SNEGSKA (reference sequence). With V trimmed by 5 bases and J by 4 bases, 7 bases remained unmatched.

This chain uses TRBV4-2 with TRBJ2-1; D unclear. Trimming removed 4 bases from V and 6 bases from J, with 13 bases in between. CDR1 and CDR2 (germline): LGHNA, YNFKEQ. The CDR3 is made up of 14 amino acids. The CDR3 spells CASSLSITRNEQFF. CDR3 DNA sequence: TGTGCCAGCAGCCTATCGATTACCCGCAATGAGCAGTTCTTC.

This clonotype was seen repeatedly, ten times or more. The chain joins TRBV27 to TRBJ2-7; no reliable D call. The CDR3 extends over 15 amino acids. V lost 2 bases to trimming and J lost 3 bases, with 14 bases between them. Looked up from germline, CDR1 is MNHEY and CDR2 is SMNVEV (reference sequence). The CDR3 nucleotides read TGTGCCAGCAGTTTAAAGGGCAGCCGATTCTACGAGCAGTACTTC. Its translation: CASSLKGSRFYEQYF.

This clonotype was counted ten times or more. The J gene is TRBJ1-4, the V gene TRBV5-1; D ambiguous. Between the trimmed V and J ends, which lost 0 bases and 0 bases, there was a span of 3 bases. CDR3 length equals 14 residues. CDR1 is SGHRS and CDR2 is YFSETQ in the germline V gene. DNA of the CDR3: TGCGCCAGCAGCTTGGCCTCAACTAATGAAAAACTGTTTTTT. Translated: CASSLASTNEKLFF. Looking up the rest from reference TRBV5-1 and TRBJ1-4 gives the full variable domain: KAGVTQTPRYLIKTRGQQVTLSCSPISGHRSVSWYQQTPGQGLQFLFEYFSETQRNKGNFPGRFSGRQFSNSRSEMNVSTLELGDSALYLCASSLASTNEKLFFGSGTQLSVL.

This clonotype came up a few times. This chain links TRBV10-3 with TRBJ1-1; 12 bases map to TRBD1. Germline CDR1 and CDR2: ENHRY and SYGVKD. The CDR3 loop spans 15 amino acids. Trimming removed 10 bases from V and 7 bases from J; junction bases left unmatched: 13. The CDR3 DNA reads TGTGCCAGCGAAAAAGTGGGACAGGGGGCAAGTGAAGCTTTCTTT. It yields the protein CASEKVGQGASEAFF.

The V call is TRBV3-1, the J call TRBJ2-1; the D call may be TRBD1 or TRBD2 (5 bases each). The CDR3 runs 13 residues. In germline, CDR1 is LGHDT, CDR2 YNNKEL (reference sequence). V was clipped by 1 base and J by 16 bases, with 17 bases between them. CDR3 protein: CASSQGRMGVEFF. CDR3 coding DNA: TGTGCCAGCAGCCAAGGTCGGATGGGGGTGGAATTCTTC.

This clonotype was seen many times. The V and J genes are TRBV29-1 and TRBJ2-3, with D unresolved. The CDR3 is 14 residues long. V was trimmed by 3 bases and J by 5 bases, leaving 15 bases between them. Germline CDR1 reads SQVTM; CDR2 reads ANQGSEA. CDR3 in DNA: TGCAGCGTTGATCGCGCGGAAGACCGAGATACGCAGTATTTT. This encodes CSVDRAEDRDTQYF.

The chain joins TRBV5-1 to TRBJ2-3; D remains ambiguous. The CDR3 has 15 amino acids. Trimming removed 4 bases at V and 2 bases at J, with 14 bases between. Germline CDR1 and CDR2: SGHRS and YFSETQ. The CDR3 loop reads CASSEDDAYTDTQYF. The CDR3 nucleotides read TGCGCCAGCAGCGAGGACGACGCCTACACAGATACGCAGTATTTT.

The rearrangement links TRBV6-5 to TRBJ2-7; perhaps TRBD1 as D (6 bases). The CDR3 consists of 16 residues. Germline V lookup: CDR1 MNHEY, CDR2 SVGAGI. Trimming cost V 6 bases and J 0 bases, with 18 bases left between them. CDR3 DNA: TGTGCCAGCAGACCCAACGGTCAGGGGAGCTCCTACGAGCAGTACTTC. Its translation: CASRPNGQGSSYEQYF.